Below, 13 T cell receptor beta chains from the same sample are listed, as sequenced in a study of T cell responses to AZD1222 COVID-19 vaccine (dated by TCRdb to the early 2020s). Explained via the paper, the time point label denotes: baseline before first vaccination. The library was generated by the immunoSEQ multiplex PCR assay. The source is immuneACCESS, and TCRdb retained only in-frame sequences with V and J called. Part of the clones is not carried over; for the studies checked, unresolved V genes explain less than half of this, and the remainder is unexplained. This sample has roughly 81,000 clones in its table, and about 86% of those were observed once. Approximately 8% of the sample goes to the ten largest clones. Material: peripheral blood, obtained on day 0 of AZD1222 vaccination. The receptors here all came from an adult in good health.

This clone showed up just a few times. V and J are TRBV10-3 and TRBJ2-2, with TRBD2 as a possible D gene (5 bases). Trimming removed 2 bases from V and 1 base from J, with 11 bases in between. The germline V gene encodes CDR1 ENHRY and CDR2 SYGVKD. The CDR3 is made up of 16 amino acids. The CDR3 here is CAISEASFLNTGELFF. As DNA, the CDR3 is TGTGCCATCAGTGAGGCTAGCTTCTTGAACACCGGGGAGCTGTTTTTT.

The chain recombines TRBV7-2 with TRBJ1-4, with 7 bases aligning to TRBD1. From germline, CDR1 is SGHTA and CDR2 FQGNSA. Trimming took 5 bases from V and 2 from J; bases not matched to a gene: 5. The CDR3 spans 15 residues. The CDR3 bases are TGTGCCAGCAGCAGACAGGGTCGGACTAATGAAAAACTGTTTTTT. Its translation: CASSRQGRTNEKLFF.

V usage is TRBV3-1 (or the pseudogene TRBV3-2) and J usage is TRBJ2-4; no clear D. Trimming removed 0 bases at V and 0 bases at J, with 6 bases between. This CDR3 comprises 15 residues. Germline CDR1 reads LGHDT; CDR2 reads YNNKEL (reference sequence). The CDR3 sequence is CASSQDSLAKNIQYF. DNA for the CDR3: TGTGCCAGCAGCCAAGACTCGTTAGCCAAAAACATTCAGTACTTC.

V gene TRBV24-1 combines with J gene TRBJ2-2; perhaps TRBD1 as D (5 bases). Germline V gene sequence: CDR1 KGHDR, CDR2 SFDVKD. The germline V and J ends were trimmed by 4 bases and 0 bases, with 11 bases remaining between them. CDR3 length: 16 amino acids. The CDR3 region has the DNA TGTGCCACCAGTGAGGCAGGGCTCTCGAACACCGGGGAGCTGTTTTTT. It yields the protein CATSEAGLSNTGELFF.

This chain uses TRBV9 with TRBJ2-3; possible D gene TRBD1, 6 bases. V was cut by 0 bases and J by 8 bases, with 19 bases left in between. CDR1 SGDLS and CDR2 YYNGEE come from the germline V gene. There are 16 residues in the CDR3. The CDR3 loop reads CASSVAGTSKGATQYF. The CDR3 coding sequence is TGTGCCAGCAGCGTAGCTGGGACAAGCAAAGGGGCTACGCAGTATTTT.

The chain couples TRBV19 to TRBJ1-5, with 10 bases aligning to TRBD1. This CDR3 is built from 16 residues. After removal of 5 bases from V and 2 bases from J, the junction contained 6 bases not matched to a gene. Germline lookup yields CDR1 LNHDA and CDR2 SQIVND (reference sequence). The CDR3 nucleotides read TGTGCCAGTAGTGACCGTGGGACAGGGGGCAATCAGCCCCAGCATTTT. Residues: CASSDRGTGGNQPQHF.

The chain employs TRBV9 and TRBJ1-5, with D perhaps matching TRBD1 (5 bases). The CDR3 runs to 13 residues. Germline V lookup: CDR1 SGDLS, CDR2 YYNGEE. V dropped 3 bases and J dropped 6 bases, with 10 bases sitting between them. The DNA for the CDR3 is TGTGCCAGCAGCGCTCAGGGAACTCAGCCCCAGCATTTT. This codes for CASSAQGTQPQHF. The full variable domain, in which reference TRBV9 and TRBJ1-5 provide the parts outside the CDR3, is DSGVTQTPKHLITATGQRVTLRCSPRSGDLSVYWYQQSLDQGLQFLIQYYNGEERAKGNILERFSAQQFPDLHSELNLSSLELGDSALYFCASSAQGTQPQHFGDGTRLSIL.

V and J are TRBV7-9 and TRBJ1-5, with 10 bases fitting TRBD1. The trim removed 5 bases at V and 5 bases at J, leaving 6 bases unmatched. The CDR3 contains 15 residues. In germline, CDR1 is SEHNR, CDR2 FQNEAQ (reference sequence). CDR3 nucleotide sequence: TGTGCCAGCAGCCCGGGACAGGGGAGGGATCAGCCCCAGCATTTT. It yields the protein CASSPGQGRDQPQHF.

The chain carries TRBV6-5 and TRBJ1-6; D call uncertain. Deletions cut 6 bases from V and 8 bases from J, with 14 bases between. This CDR3 has 14 amino acids. Looked up from germline, CDR1 is MNHEY and CDR2 is SVGAGI. CDR3 DNA: TGTGCCAGCAGAGACATGGGGTCCTATTCACCCCTCCACTTT. This codes for CASRDMGSYSPLHF.

CDR3 region: CASSRDRGRQEKLFF. CDR3 coding DNA: TGTGCCAGCTCACGGGACAGGGGGCGCCAAGAAAAACTGTTTTTT. The chain combines TRBV18 with TRBJ1-4; 12 bases fit TRBD1. The CDR3 has 15 amino acids. Germline trimming cut 4 bases from V and 8 bases from J; bases unmatched to any gene: 5. Germline values: CDR1 KGHSH, CDR2 LQKENI.

This chain links TRBV28 with TRBJ2-6; 9 bases align to TRBD1. V was pared by 2 bases and J by 4 bases, with 3 bases of the junction left unmatched. CDR1 and CDR2 from the germline V gene are MDHEN and SYDVKM. CDR3 length: 16 amino acids. The CDR3 bases are TGTGCCAGCAGTTTAGACAGGGGGTCCGGGGCCAACGTCCTGACTTTC. This sequence encodes CASSLDRGSGANVLTF.

The V and J genes are TRBV28 and TRBJ1-1; no definite D call. The CDR3 length is 12 residues. CDR1 is MDHEN, CDR2 SYDVKM, per germline. Trimming removed 4 bases from V and 1 base from J, with 4 bases in between. In nucleotides, the CDR3 is TGTGCCAGCAGTTCCGGGAACACTGAAGCTTTCTTT. Protein product: CASSSGNTEAFF.

The chain carries TRBV25-1 and TRBJ1-2; TRBD1 aligns across 9 bases. Germline CDR1 and CDR2: MGHDK and SYGVNS. The CDR3 spans 16 residues. With V trimmed by 1 base and J by 4 bases, 7 bases remained unmatched. The CDR3: CASSESLGQGGYGYTF. CDR3 bases: TGTGCCAGCAGTGAATCTTTGGGACAGGGTGGCTATGGCTACACCTTC.